This TCR beta chain was recovered during a study of shared clonotypes between healthy human individuals. Whole-study context: Three plates each covered CD4 naive and memory; CD8 naive two, CD8 memory one.

CDR3 length equals 17 residues. V shed 0 bases and J shed 0 bases, with 14 bases lying between them. Looked up from germline, CDR1 is SGDLS and CDR2 is YYNGEE. Regarding this clone: Its target is not known.

Everyone who donated was a Caucasian adult who lived in Nashville, Tennessee. Data came from immunoSEQ multiplex PCR; TCRdb stores just in-frame clones and leaves some out. The table includes some 500,000 clones, about 96% detected once. Overall study findings and caveats: An anticipated effect of sequencing depth on clonotype sharing among donors was recognized. Relative to clonotypes present in all four donors, those not shared had lower generation probabilities.

The chain employs TRBV9 and TRBJ2-3, with D hard to call. The sequencing input was naive CD4+ T cells sorted from blood. Subset described: CD45RA+ positively selected. This clonotype originated in a young woman in good health. CDR3 coding DNA: TGTGCCAGCAGCGTAGCGTCGACCTACCAAAGCACAGATACGCAGTATTTT. Amino acids: CASSVASTYQSTDTQYF.